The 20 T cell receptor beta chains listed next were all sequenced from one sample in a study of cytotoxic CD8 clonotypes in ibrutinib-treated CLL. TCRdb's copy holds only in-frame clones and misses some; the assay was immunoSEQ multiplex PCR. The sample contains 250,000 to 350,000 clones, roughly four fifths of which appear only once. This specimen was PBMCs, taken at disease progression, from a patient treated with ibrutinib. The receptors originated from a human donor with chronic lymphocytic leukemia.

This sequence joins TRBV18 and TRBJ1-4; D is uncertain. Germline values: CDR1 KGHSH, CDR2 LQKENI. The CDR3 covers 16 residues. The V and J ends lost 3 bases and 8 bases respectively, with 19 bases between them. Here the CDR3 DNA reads TGTGCCAGCTCACCCTTACCCGGGGTGGCCGAAGAAAAACTGTTTTTT. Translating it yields CASSPLPGVAEEKLFF.

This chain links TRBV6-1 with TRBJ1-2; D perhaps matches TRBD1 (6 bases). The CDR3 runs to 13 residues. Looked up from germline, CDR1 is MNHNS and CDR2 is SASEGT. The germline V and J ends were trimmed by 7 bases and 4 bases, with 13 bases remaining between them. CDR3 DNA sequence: TGTGCCAGCACGCCAGGGGCTCCCTATGGCTACACCTTC. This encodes CASTPGAPYGYTF.

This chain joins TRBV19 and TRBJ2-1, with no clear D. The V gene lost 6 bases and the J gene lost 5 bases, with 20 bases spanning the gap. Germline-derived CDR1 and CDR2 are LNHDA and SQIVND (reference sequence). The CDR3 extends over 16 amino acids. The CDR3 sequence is CASSNPPRLADNEQFF. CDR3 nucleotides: TGTGCCAGTAGCAACCCTCCCCGGTTAGCCGACAATGAGCAGTTCTTC.

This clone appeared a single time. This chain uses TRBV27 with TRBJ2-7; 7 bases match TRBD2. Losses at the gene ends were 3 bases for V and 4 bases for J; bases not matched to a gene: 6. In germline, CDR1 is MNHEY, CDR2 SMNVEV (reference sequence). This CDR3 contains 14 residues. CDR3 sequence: CASSFGGSGYEQYF. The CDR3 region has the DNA TGTGCCAGCAGTTTCGGCGGGAGTGGGTACGAGCAGTACTTC.

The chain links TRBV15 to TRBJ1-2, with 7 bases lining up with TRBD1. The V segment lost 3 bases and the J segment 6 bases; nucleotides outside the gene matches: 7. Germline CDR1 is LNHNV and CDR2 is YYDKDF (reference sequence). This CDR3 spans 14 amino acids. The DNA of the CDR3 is TGTGCCACCAGCAGCTACAGGGGAGCAGATGGCTACACCTTC. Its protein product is CATSSYRGADGYTF.

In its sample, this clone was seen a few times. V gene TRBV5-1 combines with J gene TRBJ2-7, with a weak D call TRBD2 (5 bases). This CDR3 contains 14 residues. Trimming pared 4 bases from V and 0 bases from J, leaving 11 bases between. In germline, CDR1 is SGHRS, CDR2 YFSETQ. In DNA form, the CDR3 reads TGCGCCAGCAGCCCGCGGGCCGCCTCCTACGAGCAGTACTTC. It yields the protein CASSPRAASYEQYF. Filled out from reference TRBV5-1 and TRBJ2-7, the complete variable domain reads KAGVTQTPRYLIKTRGQQVTLSCSPISGHRSVSWYQQTPGQGLQFLFEYFSETQRNKGNFPGRFSGRQFSNSRSEMNVSTLELGDSALYLCASSPRAASYEQYFGPGTRLTVT.

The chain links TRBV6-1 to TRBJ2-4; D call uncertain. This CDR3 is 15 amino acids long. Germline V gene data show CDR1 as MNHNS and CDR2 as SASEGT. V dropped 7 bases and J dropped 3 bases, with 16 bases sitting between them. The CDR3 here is CASKSGTLFKNIQYF. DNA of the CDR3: TGTGCCAGCAAGAGTGGCACCTTGTTCAAAAACATTCAGTACTTC.

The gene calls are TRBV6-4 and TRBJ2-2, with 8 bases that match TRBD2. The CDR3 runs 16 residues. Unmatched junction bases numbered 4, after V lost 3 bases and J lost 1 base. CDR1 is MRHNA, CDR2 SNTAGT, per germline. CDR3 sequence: CASSDRLAKNTGELFF. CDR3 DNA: TGTGCCAGCAGTGATCGACTAGCGAAGAACACCGGGGAGCTGTTTTTT.

The DNA for the CDR3 is TGCAGCGTTGATTGGGGGGGACAAGAGACCCAGTACTTC. This sequence encodes CSVDWGGQETQYF. This chain joins TRBV29-1 and TRBJ2-5, with TRBD2 identical over 7 bases. Germline V gives CDR1 SQVTM, CDR2 ANQGSEA. Trimming took 3 bases from V and 2 from J; bases not matched to a gene: 3. The CDR3 runs to 13 residues.

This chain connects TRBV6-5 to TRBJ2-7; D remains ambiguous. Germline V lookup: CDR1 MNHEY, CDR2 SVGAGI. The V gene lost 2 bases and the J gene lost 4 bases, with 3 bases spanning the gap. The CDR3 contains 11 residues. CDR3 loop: CASSYEYEQYF. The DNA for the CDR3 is TGTGCCAGCAGTTACGAGTACGAGCAGTACTTC.

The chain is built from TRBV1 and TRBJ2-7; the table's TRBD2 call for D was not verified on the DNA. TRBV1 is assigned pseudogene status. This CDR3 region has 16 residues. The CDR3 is CTSSQQTSGDDYEQYF. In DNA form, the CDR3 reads TGCACCAGCAGCCAACAGACTAGCGGGGACGACTACGAGCAGTACTTC.

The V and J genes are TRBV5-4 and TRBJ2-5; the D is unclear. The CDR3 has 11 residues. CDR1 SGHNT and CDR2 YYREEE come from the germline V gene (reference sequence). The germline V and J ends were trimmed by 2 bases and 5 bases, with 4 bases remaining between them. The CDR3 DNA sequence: TGTGCCAGCAGCTTTTACGAGACCCAGTACTTC. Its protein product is CASSFYETQYF.

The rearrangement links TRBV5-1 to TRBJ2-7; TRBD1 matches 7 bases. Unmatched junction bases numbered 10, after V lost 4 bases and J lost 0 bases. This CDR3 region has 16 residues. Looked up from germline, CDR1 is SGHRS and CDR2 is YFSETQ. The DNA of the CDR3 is TGCGCCAGCAGCGCCTCCCCGGGACAGACCTCCTACGAGCAGTACTTC. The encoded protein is CASSASPGQTSYEQYF.

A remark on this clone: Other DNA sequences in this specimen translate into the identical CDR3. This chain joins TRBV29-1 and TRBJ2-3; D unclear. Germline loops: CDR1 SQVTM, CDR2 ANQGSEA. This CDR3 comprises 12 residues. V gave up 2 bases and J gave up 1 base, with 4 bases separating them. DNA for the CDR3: TGCAGCGTTGAACAGGGCACAGATACGCAGTATTTT. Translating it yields CSVEQGTDTQYF.

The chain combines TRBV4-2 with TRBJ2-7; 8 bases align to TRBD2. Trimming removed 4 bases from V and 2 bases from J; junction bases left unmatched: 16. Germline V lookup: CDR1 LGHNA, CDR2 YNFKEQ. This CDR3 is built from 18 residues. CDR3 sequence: CASSPRGVGKPRAYEQYF. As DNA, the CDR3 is TGTGCCAGCAGCCCGCGGGGGGTCGGGAAACCTCGGGCCTACGAGCAGTACTTC.

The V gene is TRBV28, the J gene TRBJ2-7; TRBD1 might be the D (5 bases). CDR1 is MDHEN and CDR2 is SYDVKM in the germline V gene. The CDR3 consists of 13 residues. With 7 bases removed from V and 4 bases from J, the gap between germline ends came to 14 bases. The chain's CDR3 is CASKGVRVYEQYF. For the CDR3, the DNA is TGTGCCAGCAAAGGGGTTAGAGTGTACGAGCAGTACTTC.

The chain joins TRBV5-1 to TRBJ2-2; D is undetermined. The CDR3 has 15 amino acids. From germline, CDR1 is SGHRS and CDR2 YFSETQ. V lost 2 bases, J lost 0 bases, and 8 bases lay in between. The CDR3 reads CASSLVSANTGELFF. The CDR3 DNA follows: TGCGCCAGCAGCTTAGTCAGCGCGAACACCGGGGAGCTGTTTTTT.

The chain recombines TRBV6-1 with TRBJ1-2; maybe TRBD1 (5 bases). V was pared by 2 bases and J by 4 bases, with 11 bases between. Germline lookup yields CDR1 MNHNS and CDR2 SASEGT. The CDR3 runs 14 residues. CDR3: CASSELTTVYGYTF. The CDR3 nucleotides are TGTGCCAGCAGTGAACTTACGACAGTCTATGGCTACACCTTC.

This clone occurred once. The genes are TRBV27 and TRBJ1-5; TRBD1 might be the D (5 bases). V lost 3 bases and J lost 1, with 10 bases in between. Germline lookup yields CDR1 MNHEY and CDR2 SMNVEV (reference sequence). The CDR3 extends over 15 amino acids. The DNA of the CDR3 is TGTGCCAGCAGTTTGTCCAGGGCCAGCAATCAGCCCCAGCATTTT. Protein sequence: CASSLSRASNQPQHF.

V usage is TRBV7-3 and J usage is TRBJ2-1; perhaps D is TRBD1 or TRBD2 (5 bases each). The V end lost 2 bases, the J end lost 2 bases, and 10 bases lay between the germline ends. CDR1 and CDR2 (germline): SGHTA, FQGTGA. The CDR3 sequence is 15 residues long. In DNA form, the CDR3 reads TGTGCCAGCAGCTTAGAGGGGACCACCTACAATGAGCAGTTCTTC. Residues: CASSLEGTTYNEQFF.